Below are 10 T cell receptor beta chains sequenced from a single sample in a study of T cell repertoires in cytomegalovirus infection. TCRdb recomputed calls from the reads with MiXCR, one row per CDR3 protein. The data contain around 630,000 distinct CDR3 sequences, 20% to 25% of them singletons. Sample: CD8+ T cells from PBMCs. The source is a human donor in good health (CMV status not recorded). Some clones in this sample may be carry-over from other donors' samples.

The CDR3, as DNA: TGTGCCAGCAGCGTACAGGGTAACGAGCAGTACTTC. Translating it yields CASSVQGNEQYF. The chain couples TRBV7-9 to TRBJ2-7; TRBD1 might be the D (6 bases). V dropped 5 bases and J dropped 5 bases, with 10 bases sitting between them. Looked up from germline, CDR1 is SEHNR and CDR2 is FQNEAQ (reference sequence). There are 12 residues in the CDR3.

Notes on this clonotype: Germline and junction disagree at one end, which may indicate a read error. The chain carries TRBV28 and TRBJ2-5; no clear D. This CDR3 is built from 15 residues. The germline V gene has CDR1 MDHEN and CDR2 SYDVKM. CDR3 region: CANSLNRAYQETQYF. DNA for the CDR3: TGTGCCAACAGTTTGAATCGGGCCTACCAAGAGACCCAGTACTTC.

DNA of the CDR3: TGTGCCAGTAGTCCCCCGGGACACGAGCAGTACTTC. Its protein product is CASSPPGHEQYF. The chain links TRBV19 to TRBJ2-7; either TRBD1 or TRBD2 may fit D (5 bases each). This CDR3 is built from 12 residues. V was trimmed by 5 bases and J by 5 bases, leaving 10 bases between them. Germline CDR1 is LNHDA and CDR2 is SQIVND (reference sequence).

The CDR3 DNA reads as TGTGCCAGCAGTGGTTTAGGGACCGACAGATACGAGCAGTACTTC. It is translated as CASSGLGTDRYEQYF. The chain recombines TRBV2 with TRBJ2-7; D is perhaps TRBD1 or TRBD2 (5 bases each). Germline V CDR1 and CDR2: SNHLY, FYNNEI. V lost 4 bases to trimming and J lost 4 bases, with 17 bases between them. There are 15 residues in the CDR3.

Only a few counts were recorded for this clonotype. The rearrangement joins TRBV25-1 to TRBJ1-3; D unresolved. The CDR3 sequence is 15 residues long. The V gene's germline CDR1 is MGHDK and CDR2 SYGVNS. V was cut by 2 bases and J by 0 bases, with 8 bases left in between. The CDR3 spells CASSEGGSSGNTIYF. The CDR3 nucleotides are TGTGCCAGCAGTGAAGGTGGGAGCTCTGGAAACACCATATATTTT.

This clonotype was seen a handful of times. V and J are TRBV12-5 and TRBJ1-1, with no clear D. The ends were cut back, 1 base at V and 8 bases at J, with 8 bases in the middle. The germline V gene encodes CDR1 LGHNT and CDR2 FRNRAP. The CDR3 spans 12 residues. The CDR3 region has the DNA TGTGCTAGTGGTTTGGCCCTCCTAGAAGCTTTCTTT. This encodes CASGLALLEAFF. The complete variable domain, with remaining parts taken from reference TRBV12-5 and TRBJ1-1, reads DARVTQTPRHKVTEMGQEVTMRCQPILGHNTVFWYRQTMMQGLELLAYFRNRAPLDDSGMPKDRFSAEMPDATLATLKIQPSEPRDSAVYFCASGLALLEAFFGQGTRLTVV.

Worth noting for this clonotype: This may be a read error, as it is one base from a much larger clone. The genes are TRBV7-2 and TRBJ2-1, with 10 positions matching TRBD1. The CDR3 spans 15 residues. The V segment lost 6 bases and the J segment 6 bases; nucleotides outside the gene matches: 8. Germline V gene sequence: CDR1 SGHTA, CDR2 FQGNSA. CDR3 nucleotides: TGTGCCAGCAGTCCCAGACAGGGGGCCCCCAATGAGCAGTTCTTC. Its translation is CASSPRQGAPNEQFF.

The chain combines TRBV27 with TRBJ2-4, with D perhaps assigned TRBD1 or TRBD2 (6 bases each). V was trimmed by 6 bases and J by 6 bases, leaving 9 bases between them. CDR1 and CDR2 (germline): MNHEY, SMNVEV (reference sequence). CDR3 size: 12 residues. The DNA of the CDR3 is TGTGCCAGCAGGGGGGGCGGAAACATTCAGTACTTC. Protein: CASRGGGNIQYF.

In this sample, this clonotype turned up many times. V usage is TRBV7-2 and J usage is TRBJ2-7; the D gene is possibly TRBD2 (5 bases). V lost 2 bases, J lost 1 base, and 9 bases lay in between. The CDR3 loop spans 14 amino acids. Germline values: CDR1 SGHTA, CDR2 FQGNSA. The CDR3, as DNA: TGTGCCAGCAGCTTATCTCGGGGTTCCTACGAGCAGTACTTC. This sequence encodes CASSLSRGSYEQYF.

This chain joins TRBV2 and TRBJ1-4; 8 bases align to TRBD1. The CDR3 spans 14 residues. The trim removed 7 bases at V and 7 bases at J, leaving 8 bases unmatched. Germline V gives CDR1 SNHLY, CDR2 FYNNEI. The CDR3 loop is CASTVGTGIEKLFF. CDR3 bases: TGTGCCAGCACCGTCGGGACAGGCATTGAAAAACTGTTTTTT.